This TCR beta chain was profiled in a study of blood T cell repertoires in COVID-19. Study summary: COVID-19 samples, acute and convalescent, were from the United States, Italy and Spain. From T cells, B-cell-depleted T cells, or PBMCs came the material, which was cDNA or gDNA.

CDR1 is LGHDT and CDR2 is YNNKEL in the germline V gene (reference sequence). The CDR3 consists of 13 residues. V was pared by 3 bases and J by 2 bases, with 5 bases between. Profiling relied on immunoSEQ multiplex PCR, and the TCRdb table lists in-frame clones only, not all of them. The sample carries 70,000 to 95,000 clones, approximately 92% recorded once. There are a few counts of this clone. The J gene is TRBJ1-5, the V gene TRBV3-1 (or the pseudogene TRBV3-2), with D hard to call. The receptor was derived from a woman aged 55-69 years with active COVID-19. Source material: peripheral blood. This CDR3 reads CASSQGGNQPQHF. DNA of the CDR3: TGTGCCAGCAGCCAGGGCGGCAATCAGCCCCAGCATTTT.